These 11 T cell receptor beta chains share one sample of origin, sequenced in a study of regulatory T cells in long-lasting Graves disease. Noted time point: newly diagnosed GD, antithyroid drugs for less than 3 months. PBMC-extracted RNA yielded the TCR library. Building of the TCR beta libraries involved iRepertoire HTBI primers and Arm-PCR of CDR3 regions. TCRdb re-called the multiplex PCR reads with MiXCR, one entry per CDR3 protein. The sample holds approximately 540,000 distinct CDR3 sequences, around 12% seen once. The sample was also reused in another study, on T cells in Graves' hyperthyroidism and ophthalmopathy.

The sequencing here drew on peripheral blood mononuclear cells (PBMCs), taken at new diagnosis, from a patient treated with antithyroid drugs. These receptors originate from a woman in her thirties with Graves disease.

This clonotype was counted ten times or more. V is TRBV4-1 and J is TRBJ2-7, with 7 bases identical to TRBD1. CDR3 length: 16 amino acids. CDR1 is MGHRA and CDR2 is YSYEKL in the germline V gene. The V gene end was trimmed by 1 base and the J gene end by 0 bases; junction bases not matched to a gene: 6. CDR3 protein: CASSQGQGSPSYEQYF. The CDR3 DNA reads TGCGCCAGCAGCCAAGGACAGGGATCCCCCTCCTACGAGCAGTACTTC.

About this clonotype: This may be a read error: a much more frequent sequence differs by one nucleotide. The rearrangement uses TRBV4-2 and TRBJ2-1; 8 nucleotides line up with TRBD2. V gave up 3 bases and J gave up 4 bases; unmatched junction bases: 5. Per germline, CDR1 LGHNA and CDR2 YNFKEQ. CDR3 size: 15 residues. CDR3 nucleotide sequence: TGTGCCAGCAGCCACCGACTAGCGACGTACAATGAGCAGTTCTTC. Encoded protein: CASSHRLATYNEQFF.

This clonotype was picked up a small number of times. V is TRBV30 and J is TRBJ2-3; D could derive from TRBD1 or TRBD2 (6 bases each). Germline assignment: CDR1 GTSNPN and CDR2 SVGIG (reference sequence). Between the trimmed V and J ends, which lost 3 bases and 2 bases, there was a span of 15 bases. The length of the CDR3 is 15 residues. The DNA of the CDR3 is TGTGCCTGGAGGGGGGCTAGCGACAACACAGATACGCAGTATTTT. It yields the protein CAWRGASDNTDTQYF.

This clonotype has just a few counts. V gene TRBV29-1 combines with J gene TRBJ2-1; D unresolved. The CDR3 covers 13 residues. The V gene's germline CDR1 is SQVTM and CDR2 ANQGSEA. V dropped 7 bases and J dropped 2 bases, with 12 bases sitting between them. The CDR3: CSAESVTYNEQFF. The DNA for the CDR3 is TGCAGCGCTGAGAGTGTGACCTACAATGAGCAGTTCTTC.

Only a few counts were recorded for this clonotype. The chain links TRBV20-1 to TRBJ2-7, with unresolved D. The CDR3 covers 13 residues. Trimming took 0 bases from V and 0 from J, leaving 6 bases between them. CDR1 DFQATT and CDR2 SNEGSKA come from the germline V gene (reference sequence). The CDR3: CSARERSSYEQYF. DNA for the CDR3: TGCAGTGCTAGAGAACGGAGCTCCTACGAGCAGTACTTC.

In its sample, this clonotype was seen a few times. The chain couples TRBV28 to TRBJ2-5; D remains unclear. CDR3 length: 14 residues. Germline V gene sequence: CDR1 MDHEN, CDR2 SYDVKM. The V gene lost 7 bases and the J gene lost 8 bases, with 20 bases spanning the gap. Here the CDR3 reads CASNPNHWSGTQYF. The CDR3 bases are TGTGCCAGCAATCCTAACCATTGGTCCGGTACCCAGTACTTC.

This clonotype was detected only a few times. The chain recombines TRBV27 with TRBJ1-2; no reliable D call. V lost 11 bases and J lost 5, with 12 bases in between. The V gene's germline CDR1 is MNHEY and CDR2 SMNVEV (reference sequence). The length of the CDR3 is 11 residues. CDR3 sequence reads: CAAGDRYGYTF. CDR3 DNA sequence: TGTGCCGCCGGGGATAGATATGGCTACACCTTC.

This clonotype was counted at least ten times. V usage is TRBV10-2 and J usage is TRBJ2-5, with D uncertain. Trimming pared 4 bases from V and 2 bases from J, leaving 8 bases between. Germline loops: CDR1 WSHSY, CDR2 SAAADI. The CDR3 has 13 amino acids. The CDR3 region is CASSVDRQETQYF. The CDR3 bases are TGCGCCAGCAGTGTAGATAGGCAAGAGACCCAGTACTTC.

V gene TRBV20-1 combines with J gene TRBJ2-1; 8 nucleotides line up with TRBD2. The CDR3 sequence is 15 residues long. Germline CDR1 and CDR2: DFQATT and SNEGSKA (reference sequence). V gave up 6 bases and J gave up 7 bases; unmatched junction bases: 14. The CDR3 nucleotides are TGCAGTGCCCCCTTCCGAGGCACTAGCGGAAATGAGCAGTTCTTC. Encoded protein: CSAPFRGTSGNEQFF.

The CDR3, as DNA: TGTGCCAGCAGTTACTCGGTAACGGGACAGCCGAGCTCCTACAATGAGCAGTTCTTC. Translating it yields CASSYSVTGQPSSYNEQFF. The gene calls are TRBV6-5 and TRBJ2-1; TRBD1 matches at 7 bases. CDR3 length equals 19 residues. Unmatched junction bases numbered 11, after V lost 0 bases and J lost 0 bases. Germline assignment: CDR1 MNHEY and CDR2 SVGAGI.

There are a few counts of this clonotype. The chain uses TRBV2 and TRBJ1-2; D is unresolved. Between the trimmed V and J ends, which lost 4 bases and 7 bases, there was a span of 16 bases. The CDR3 runs to 14 residues. Germline CDR1 and CDR2: SNHLY and FYNNEI. The CDR3 region has the DNA TGTGCCAGCAGTGGGCCAGGAGGCTATTCTGGCTACACCTTC. It codes for CASSGPGGYSGYTF.